This TCR beta chain is drawn from a study of T cell responses to AZD1222 COVID-19 vaccine. General observations from the study: Donors in the cohort were predominantly white British and more often female, and clonal diversity was possibly underestimated. Across spike, vaccine-associated CD4 TCRs were found, dominant at 160-218 and 743-854.

The CDR3 runs 13 residues. Germline trimming cut 6 bases from V and 3 bases from J; bases unmatched to any gene: 4. CDR1 is SGHAT and CDR2 is FQNNGV in the germline V gene. With regard to this clone: Its antigen is not known.

The repertoire was sequenced with immunoSEQ multiplex PCR; TCRdb's copy has only in-frame clones and lacks some. The table records some 90,000 clones, about 87% of them present only once. The sequences come from peripheral blood, collected on day 0 of AZD1222 vaccination. The source is an adult in good health. This sequence joins TRBV11-2 and TRBJ1-2; 7 positions agree with TRBD1. The CDR3 DNA reads as TGTGCCAGCAGGTCCACAGGGGACTATGGCTACACCTTC. Its translation: CASRSTGDYGYTF. Complete variable domain (other parts from reference TRBV11-2 and TRBJ1-2): EAGVAQSPRYKIIEKRQSVAFWCNPISGHATLYWYQQILGQGPKLLIQFQNNGVVDDSQLPKDRFSAERLKGVDSTLKIQPAKLEDSAVYLCASRSTGDYGYTFGSGTRLTVV.